These T cell receptor beta chains were read from a single sample in a study of blood T cell repertoires in COVID-19. Using immunoSEQ multiplex PCR, the repertoire was profiled, and TCRdb retains in-frame clones only, with some absent. This table holds about 160,000 clones, approximately 75% found once. The sequenced material came from peripheral blood. These receptors were obtained from a human donor in a cohort sampled during active COVID-19. Each CDR3 is given with its conserved first and last residue. The D gene is left open where the match is weak. Expanded clones get a size class; other rows say once, few or many, or leave the size out.

j_call: TRBJ2-5
clone_size: .
d_call: .
v_call: TRBV10-3
cdr3_nt: TGTGCCATCAGTGAGTCGAGAAGGGGCTGGGGAGAGACCCAGTACTTC
cdr3_aa: CAISESRRGWGETQYF

j_call: TRBJ2-3
clone_size: few
d_call: TRBD2
v_call: TRBV4-3
cdr3_nt: TGCGCCAGCAGCCTTGGGGGTAGCGGGGGGAGCACAGATACGCAGTATTTT
cdr3_aa: CASSLGGSGGSTDTQYF

j_call: TRBJ1-4
clone_size: .
d_call: TRBD1
v_call: TRBV5-1
cdr3_nt: TGCGCCAGCACCCCGGACAGGGTGAATGAAAAACTGTTTTTT
cdr3_aa: CASTPDRVNEKLFF

j_call: TRBJ1-6
clone_size: .
d_call: .
v_call: TRBV7-9
cdr3_nt: TGTGCCAGCAGCTTGGGCTCTTATTCACCCCTCCACTTT
cdr3_aa: CASSLGSYSPLHF

j_call: TRBJ2-3
clone_size: .
d_call: .
v_call: TRBV15
cdr3_nt: TGTGCCACCAGCAGAGATCCCCGCCAGCACCTAGGGGCAGATACGCAGTATTTT
cdr3_aa: CATSRDPRQHLGADTQYF

j_call: TRBJ2-1
clone_size: once
d_call: TRBD1
v_call: TRBV28
cdr3_nt: TGTGCCAGCAGTTTAAAGACAGGGGCGGAGCAGTTCTTC
cdr3_aa: CASSLKTGAEQFF

j_call: TRBJ2-2
clone_size: .
d_call: TRBD2
v_call: TRBV24-1
cdr3_nt: TGTGCCACCAGTTCCAGCGGGGGCGACACCGGGGAGCTGTTTTTT
cdr3_aa: CATSSSGGDTGELFF

j_call: TRBJ1-1
clone_size: .
d_call: .
v_call: TRBV2
cdr3_nt: TGTGCCAGCAGTCCCCAGGGGAGCATGAACACTGAAGCTTTCTTT
cdr3_aa: CASSPQGSMNTEAFF

j_call: TRBJ2-5
clone_size: .
d_call: .
v_call: TRBV18
cdr3_nt: TGTGCCAGCGTGTCAGGGGCCGGTGGGGAGACCCAGTACTTC
cdr3_aa: CASVSGAGGETQYF

j_call: TRBJ1-5
clone_size: .
d_call: TRBD1
v_call: TRBV6-6
cdr3_nt: TGTGCCAGCAGTTCTACAGGGGGTTTCAATCAGCCCCAGCATTTT
cdr3_aa: CASSSTGGFNQPQHF

j_call: TRBJ2-2
clone_size: .
d_call: .
v_call: TRBV19
cdr3_nt: TGTGCCAGTACCAATGCAGGCGGGATTGTCGGGGAGCTGTTTTTT
cdr3_aa: CASTNAGGIVGELFF

j_call: TRBJ2-7
clone_size: few
d_call: TRBD1
v_call: TRBV11-2
cdr3_nt: TGTGCCAGCAGCTCGGGACAGGGGGCGGGTGAGCAGTACTTC
cdr3_aa: CASSSGQGAGEQYF

j_call: TRBJ2-1
clone_size: .
d_call: .
v_call: TRBV3-1/TRBV3-2
cdr3_nt: TGTGCCAGCAGCCACTCGGCGGGACGGGGTGGGAATGAGCAGTTCTTC
cdr3_aa: CASSHSAGRGGNEQFF

j_call: TRBJ2-3
clone_size: .
d_call: .
v_call: TRBV7-2
cdr3_nt: TGTGCCAGCAGCTTAAGCGGGAGCACAGATACGCAGTATTTT
cdr3_aa: CASSLSGSTDTQYF